This is a list of T cell receptor beta chains from one sample in a study of blood T cell repertoires in COVID-19. Data came from immunoSEQ multiplex PCR; TCRdb stores just in-frame clones and leaves some out. The sample contains a few hundred thousand clones, around 87% of which appear only once. The sequenced sample consisted of peripheral blood. All receptors come from a woman aged 40 to 55 with COVID-19, enrolled during active disease. CDR3s include the opening cysteine and the closing phenylalanine or tryptophan. Fields, in order: clone size, V gene, J gene, D gene, CDR3 DNA, CDR3 protein. The D gene is left open where the match is weak. Size is omitted from some rows. Given values are once, few, many or a class for expanded clones.

-	TRBV27	TRBJ2-3	-	TGTGCCACTAAGGACATCGGCACAGATACGCAGTATTTT	CATKDIGTDTQYF
-	TRBV9	TRBJ2-7	TRBD2	TGTGCCAGCAGCGGTCTAGCGGGAGACCTCGAGCAGTACTTC	CASSGLAGDLEQYF
-	TRBV19	TRBJ2-4	-	TGTGCCAGTAGTATAGGAGGCGGGAAAAACATTCAGTACTTC	CASSIGGGKNIQYF
once	TRBV27	TRBJ2-5	TRBD2	TGTGCCAGCAGTTTATTATCTAGCGGGCAAGAGACCCAGTACTTC	CASSLLSSGQETQYF
-	TRBV7-9	TRBJ2-1	TRBD2	TGTGCCAGCAGCTTGCGAGCTACTAGCGGGAGAAACAATGAGCAGTTCTTC	CASSLRATSGRNNEQFF
-	TRBV7-3	TRBJ2-2	TRBD2	TGTGCCAGCAGCTTAACCGGGGGGGAGAACACCGGGGAGCTGTTTTTT	CASSLTGGENTGELFF
-	TRBV7-9	TRBJ1-2	TRBD1	TGTGCCAGCAGCATCCTCGACAGGGAAGGAGGCTACACCTTC	CASSILDREGGYTF
-	TRBV15	TRBJ2-2	TRBD1	TGTGCCACCAGCAGAGATCCTGTGACAGGGACCCGCACCGGGGAGCTGTTTTTT	CATSRDPVTGTRTGELFF
few	TRBV5-6	TRBJ2-7	-	TGTGCCAGCAGCTTTGGGACTGAGGAGGAGCAGTACTTC	CASSFGTEEEQYF
-	TRBV5-1	TRBJ2-1	-	TGCGCCAGCAGCTTGGGGGCGGAGGGGAATGAGCAGTTCTTC	CASSLGAEGNEQFF
-	TRBV11-2	TRBJ2-1	TRBD1	TGTGCCAGCAGCTCCTGGGACAGGACCTACAATGAGCAGTTCTTC	CASSSWDRTYNEQFF